The 25 T cell receptor beta chains listed next were all sequenced from one sample in a study of cytomegalovirus exposure and HLA in healthy donors. The PCR ran on 60 Vbeta and 13 Jbeta primers. Assay used: immunoSEQ multiplex PCR; TCRdb lists only in-frame clones, some missing. The data contain some 120,000 clones, approximately 70% of them singletons. Sequenced input: PBMCs. These receptors all stem from a man aged 60 to 69 in good health and CMV-seropositive.

J is TRBJ1-2 and V is TRBV30, with D possibly being TRBD1 (5 bases). The germline V and J ends were trimmed by 3 bases and 6 bases, with 11 bases remaining between them. The CDR3 is made up of 12 amino acids. Looked up from germline, CDR1 is GTSNPN and CDR2 is SVGIG (reference sequence). The DNA for the CDR3 is TGTGCCTGGAGCAGGGTATCGGATGGCTACACCTTC. Translated: CAWSRVSDGYTF.

CDR3 in DNA: TGTGCCAGCAGCTTAGAGGACAGGGATGAAAAACTGTTTTTT. Encoded protein: CASSLEDRDEKLFF. The chain carries TRBV7-8 and TRBJ1-4; 8 bases agree with TRBD1. Germline V CDR1 and CDR2: SGHVS, FQNEAQ. Trimming at V came to 1 base and at J to 6 bases, leaving 1 base not matched to a gene. The CDR3 has 14 amino acids.

The CDR3 region is CASRGGQGAREQYF. The CDR3 DNA is TGTGCCAGCAGGGGGGGACAGGGGGCGCGGGAGCAGTACTTC. V and J are TRBV11-2 and TRBJ2-7; 12 positions match TRBD1. The CDR3 has 14 residues. Looked up from germline, CDR1 is SGHAT and CDR2 is FQNNGV. Trimming cost V 6 bases and J 7 bases; bases outside gene matches: 7.

The CDR3 DNA is TGTGCCAGCAGCTTAGCGGGGGGTTCGGCTAGCACAGATACGCAGTATTTT. Translation gives CASSLAGGSASTDTQYF. The chain carries TRBV7-3 and TRBJ2-3; 8 nucleotides line up with TRBD2. The CDR3 has 17 residues. Germline trimming cut 2 bases from V and 0 bases from J; bases unmatched to any gene: 7. Germline V gene lookup returns CDR1 SGHTA and CDR2 FQGTGA. Full variable domain (outside the CDR3, taken from reference TRBV7-3 and TRBJ2-3): GAGVSQTPSNKVTEKGKYVELRCDPISGHTALYWYRQSLGQGPEFLIYFQGTGAADDSGLPNDRFFAVRPEGSVSTLKIQRTERGDSAVYLCASSLAGGSASTDTQYFGPGTRLTVL.

V gene TRBV9 combines with J gene TRBJ1-1, with D maybe TRBD1 (6 bases). The CDR3 covers 14 residues. Germline CDR1 SGDLS, CDR2 YYNGEE. V lost 4 bases to trimming and J lost 3 bases, with 13 bases between them. CDR3 residues: CASSLQGTDTEAFF. Written as DNA, the CDR3 is TGTGCCAGCAGCCTCCAGGGGACCGACACTGAAGCTTTCTTT.

V and J are TRBV7-9 and TRBJ1-5; TRBD1 matches 8 bases. V trimming: 1 base; J trimming: 5 bases; junction bases outside the gene matches: 1. Germline-derived CDR1 and CDR2 are SEHNR and FQNEAQ (reference sequence). This CDR3 has 14 amino acids. The CDR3 DNA sequence: TGTGCCAGCAGCTTAGTGGGACAGGATCAGCCCCAGCATTTT. Protein: CASSLVGQDQPQHF.

The chain joins TRBV18 to TRBJ2-2; 7 nucleotides agree with TRBD1. Germline V gives CDR1 KGHSH, CDR2 LQKENI. This CDR3 is 16 amino acids long. V gave up 0 bases and J gave up 1 base; unmatched junction bases: 2. This CDR3 is CASSPPTGRNTGELFF. The CDR3 DNA sequence: TGTGCCAGCTCACCACCGACAGGGCGGAACACCGGGGAGCTGTTTTTT. Complete variable domain (other parts from reference TRBV18 and TRBJ2-2): NAGVMQNPRHLVRRRGQEARLRCSPMKGHSHVYWYRQLPEEGLKFMVYLQKENIIDESGMPKERFSAEFPKEGPSILRIQQVVRGDSAAYFCASSPPTGRNTGELFFGEGSRLTVL.

The V and J genes are TRBV29-1 and TRBJ2-3, with TRBD2 matching over 7 bases. The length of the CDR3 is 15 residues. Losses at the gene ends were 4 bases for V and 2 bases for J; bases not matched to a gene: 9. Germline V gene sequence: CDR1 SQVTM, CDR2 ANQGSEA. CDR3 nucleotides: TGCAGCGTTGCTCCTAGCGGAGCTTACACAGATACGCAGTATTTT. This translates into CSVAPSGAYTDTQYF.

This clone was counted a few times. The J gene is TRBJ1-6, the V gene TRBV25-1; 9 bases line up with TRBD1. Trimming removed 6 bases from V and 9 bases from J; junction bases left unmatched: 0. Germline V CDR1 and CDR2: MGHDK, SYGVNS. This CDR3 comprises 12 residues. CDR3 in DNA: TGTGCCAGCAGGGACAGGGGTTCACCCCTCCACTTT. Its translation: CASRDRGSPLHF.

This clone was seen a handful of times. The rearrangement uses TRBV5-5 and TRBJ2-7, with 9 bases matching TRBD2. J lost 4 bases, V lost 2 bases, and 7 bases had no gene match. The CDR3 runs 15 residues. Per the germline V gene, CDR1 is SGHKS and CDR2 is YYEKEE (reference sequence). CDR3 sequence reads: CASSLQLAGVYEQYF. In DNA form, the CDR3 reads TGTGCCAGCAGCTTACAACTAGCGGGTGTGTACGAGCAGTACTTC.

This clone has a single count. This rearrangement joins TRBV5-1 to TRBJ1-4; a possible D gene is TRBD1 (6 bases). The CDR3 spans 15 residues. Trimming stripped 3 bases from V and 8 bases from J, with 17 bases between. Germline V gene sequence: CDR1 SGHRS, CDR2 YFSETQ. CDR3 coding DNA: TGCGCCAGCAGCTCATTCCGGGGGGCAGAGGAAAAACTGTTTTTT. Protein: CASSSFRGAEEKLFF.

The CDR3: CASSLSFDIRVAPQHF. In nucleotides, the CDR3 is TGTGCCAGCAGTTTATCGTTTGATATTCGGGTCGCGCCCCAGCATTTT. This chain connects TRBV28 to TRBJ1-5; D remains ambiguous. The CDR3 consists of 16 residues. Between the trimmed V and J ends, which lost 1 base and 9 bases, there was a span of 19 bases. CDR1 and CDR2 (germline): MDHEN, SYDVKM.

The chain has TRBV2 and TRBJ1-1; 7 bases line up with TRBD1. The CDR3 length is 17 residues. The germline gives CDR1 SNHLY, CDR2 FYNNEI. V shed 2 bases and J 0 bases; nucleotides not matched to a gene: 9. The CDR3 DNA follows: TGTGCCAGCAGTGAATCCCGGACAGGAGATATGAACACTGAAGCTTTCTTT. Its translation: CASSESRTGDMNTEAFF.

The rearrangement joins TRBV28 to TRBJ2-5, with 9 nucleotides matching TRBD2. V lost 8 bases and J lost 3; bases outside the gene matches: 10. CDR3 size: 15 residues. Germline V gene sequence: CDR1 MDHEN, CDR2 SYDVKM. CDR3 residues: CASCPAGGQEETQYF. The CDR3, as DNA: TGTGCCAGCTGCCCCGCGGGGGGGCAGGAAGAGACCCAGTACTTC.

V gene TRBV5-1 combines with J gene TRBJ2-7; 7 bases align to TRBD1. The CDR3 length is 12 residues. Germline V CDR1 and CDR2: SGHRS, YFSETQ. With 4 bases clipped from V and 6 bases from J, the junction kept 4 bases outside the gene matches. CDR3 sequence: CASSRQGGEQYF. The CDR3 coding sequence is TGCGCCAGCAGCCGACAGGGTGGCGAGCAGTACTTC. The variable domain in full, completed from reference TRBV5-1 and TRBJ2-7, reads KAGVTQTPRYLIKTRGQQVTLSCSPISGHRSVSWYQQTPGQGLQFLFEYFSETQRNKGNFPGRFSGRQFSNSRSEMNVSTLELGDSALYLCASSRQGGEQYFGPGTRLTVT.

This clone was observed a few times. V gene TRBV18 combines with J gene TRBJ1-3; TRBD1 aligns across 7 bases. Germline V gives CDR1 KGHSH, CDR2 LQKENI. The CDR3 is 15 residues long. V lost 5 bases to trimming and J lost 0 bases; unmatched junction nucleotides: 4. The CDR3: CASSTTGDSGNTIYF. CDR3 nucleotides: TGTGCCAGCTCAACTACAGGGGACTCTGGAAACACCATATATTTT.

The genes are TRBV29-1 and TRBJ2-7; D remains unclear. Trimming removed 2 bases from V and 4 bases from J, with 12 bases in between. The germline V gene encodes CDR1 SQVTM and CDR2 ANQGSEA. This CDR3 has 13 amino acids. CDR3 in amino acids: CSVESTDEYEQYF. The CDR3 DNA reads TGCAGCGTTGAATCAACAGATGAATACGAGCAGTACTTC.

The gene calls are TRBV5-6 and TRBJ1-2; maybe TRBD1 (5 bases). CDR3 length: 14 amino acids. In germline, CDR1 is SGHDT, CDR2 YYEEEE. V was clipped by 6 bases and J by 4 bases, with 16 bases between them. In DNA, the CDR3 is TGTGCCAGCAATCTCAACAGGTTTGTCTATGGCTACACCTTC. Translating it yields CASNLNRFVYGYTF.

The V call is TRBV28, the J call TRBJ1-2; D gene ambiguous. Germline CDR1 is MDHEN and CDR2 is SYDVKM. The CDR3 sequence is 12 residues long. The ends were cut back, 5 bases at V and 4 bases at J, with 8 bases in the middle. CDR3: CASSKQFYGYTF. The CDR3 DNA sequence: TGTGCCAGCAGTAAACAGTTCTATGGCTACACCTTC.

J is TRBJ2-2 and V is TRBV7-8, with D perhaps matching TRBD2 (5 bases). With 5 bases removed from V and 6 bases from J, the gap between germline ends came to 7 bases. The CDR3 extends over 12 amino acids. The germline V gene has CDR1 SGHVS and CDR2 FQNEAQ. This chain's CDR3 is CASSLLAGELFF. Written as DNA, the CDR3 is TGTGCCAGCAGCCTACTAGCCGGGGAGCTGTTTTTT. Filled out from reference TRBV7-8 and TRBJ2-2, the complete variable domain reads GAGVSQSPRYKVAKRGQDVALRCDPISGHVSLFWYQQALGQGPEFLTYFQNEAQLDKSGLPSDRFFAERPEGSVSTLKIQRTQQEDSAVYLCASSLLAGELFFGEGSRLTVL.

The chain is built from TRBV7-9 and TRBJ2-3; possibly TRBD2 for D (6 bases). The CDR3 has 16 amino acids. The V gene's germline CDR1 is SEHNR and CDR2 FQNEAQ (reference sequence). Trimming shortened V by 5 bases and J by 2 bases, and 17 bases separated the two germline ends. The CDR3 nucleotides are TGTGCCAGCAGCCTGGCTCAAGCGGGCAACACAGATACGCAGTATTTT. Amino acid sequence: CASSLAQAGNTDTQYF.

The genes are TRBV7-9 and TRBJ1-2, with D hard to call. Germline CDR1 and CDR2: SEHNR and FQNEAQ (reference sequence). The CDR3 is 15 residues long. V lost 4 bases, J lost 3 bases, and 15 bases lay in between. The CDR3 loop reads CASSSRQAWDYGYTF. As DNA, the CDR3 is TGTGCCAGCAGCTCCCGGCAAGCGTGGGACTATGGCTACACCTTC.

This chain joins TRBV5-1 and TRBJ2-1, with D possibly TRBD2 on 5 matching bases. The V end was cut by 6 bases, the J end by 6 bases, with 16 bases between. This CDR3 is built from 14 residues. Germline V gives CDR1 SGHRS, CDR2 YFSETQ. DNA for the CDR3: TGCGCCAGCAAGTTCGTTAGCGCAAGCAATGAGCAGTTCTTC. Its translation is CASKFVSASNEQFF.

The chain combines TRBV2 with TRBJ2-5; D may be TRBD2 (5 bases). The germline V gene encodes CDR1 SNHLY and CDR2 FYNNEI. The CDR3 is 14 residues long. Trimming removed 3 bases from V and 5 bases from J, with 13 bases in between. CDR3 nucleotides: TGTGCCAGCAGTGACCGACGGGGTTCGGAGACCCAGTACTTC. Protein: CASSDRRGSETQYF.

V is TRBV2 and J is TRBJ2-4; 9 positions agree with TRBD1. The ends lost 6 bases at V and 8 bases at J; junction bases unmatched: 14. The CDR3 runs 16 residues. Germline CDR1 is SNHLY and CDR2 is FYNNEI. The chain's CDR3 is CASSETGTGTTDIQYF. CDR3 nucleotide sequence: TGTGCCAGCAGCGAGACCGGGACAGGGACGACGGACATTCAGTACTTC.